This TCR beta chain was profiled in a study of cytomegalovirus exposure and HLA in healthy donors. General study findings and limits: Most observed TCR sequences were rare, whereas some public TCRs were detected in many donors.

V lost 0 bases and J lost 6; bases outside the gene matches: 9. The CDR3 is 15 amino acids. Germline V gene data show CDR1 as SGDLS and CDR2 as YYNGEE. Of note for this clone: The antigen is not known.

The PCR ran on 60 Vbeta and 13 Jbeta primers. Assay used: immunoSEQ multiplex PCR; TCRdb lists only in-frame clones, some missing. In the table there are 110,000 or so clones, approximately 74% of which are singletons. This chain uses TRBV9 with TRBJ2-7, with TRBD2 matching over 7 bases. The source of this sequence is a woman aged 35 to 49 in good health and CMV-seropositive. Sequenced material: PBMCs. The CDR3 loop is CASSVGLATLGEQYF. In nucleotides, the CDR3 is TGTGCCAGCAGCGTAGGACTAGCCACCCTCGGCGAGCAGTACTTC.